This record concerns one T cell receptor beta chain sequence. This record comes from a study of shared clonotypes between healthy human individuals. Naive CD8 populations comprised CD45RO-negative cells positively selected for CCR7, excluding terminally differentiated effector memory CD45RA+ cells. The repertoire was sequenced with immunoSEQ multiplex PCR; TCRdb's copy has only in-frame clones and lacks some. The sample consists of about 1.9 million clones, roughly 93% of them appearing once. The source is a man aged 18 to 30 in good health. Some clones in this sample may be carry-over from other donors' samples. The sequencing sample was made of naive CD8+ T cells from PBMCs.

CDR3 in DNA: TGTGCCAGCAGTCTAGGGACAGGGAGAGGCTACACCTTC. Amino acid sequence: CASSLGTGRGYTF. This chain uses TRBV7-9 with TRBJ1-2; 9 bases are shared with TRBD1. CDR3 length equals 13 residues. V lost 6 bases, J lost 8 bases, and 7 bases stayed unmatched. Germline CDR1 is SEHNR and CDR2 is FQNEAQ (reference sequence).